The 20 T cell receptor beta chains below were found in one sample sequenced in a study of blood T cell repertoires in COVID-19. Data came from immunoSEQ multiplex PCR; TCRdb stores just in-frame clones and leaves some out. This table holds 85,000 to 110,000 clones, less than 90% found once. The specimen was peripheral blood. These receptors originate from a human donor in a cohort sampled during active COVID-19.

V gene TRBV6-5 combines with J gene TRBJ2-6; 7 bases line up with TRBD2. V dropped 11 bases and J dropped 2; count of bases not matched to a gene: 0. The CDR3 is 12 residues long. Germline lookup yields CDR1 MNHEY and CDR2 SVGAGI. The CDR3 region is CAGGAGANVLTF. Here the CDR3 DNA reads TGTGCCGGGGGGGCTGGGGCCAACGTCCTGACTTTC.

This clone has a single count. The gene calls are TRBV24-1 and TRBJ2-3; 9 bases are a match to TRBD2. This CDR3 region has 19 residues. The trim removed 4 bases at V and 3 bases at J, leaving 16 bases unmatched. Germline lookup yields CDR1 KGHDR and CDR2 SFDVKD. The CDR3 loop reads CATSDSVHLAGEVTDTQYF. The CDR3 DNA sequence: TGTGCCACCAGTGACTCAGTTCATTTAGCGGGGGAAGTGACAGATACGCAGTATTTT.

The rearrangement links TRBV5-1 to TRBJ2-7; TRBD1 matches 9 bases. V dropped 3 bases and J dropped 4; count of bases not matched to a gene: 2. Germline-derived CDR1 and CDR2 are SGHRS and YFSETQ. The CDR3 is 13 residues long. CDR3 sequence (DNA): TGCGCCAGCAGCTGGACAGGGGATTACGAGCAGTACTTC. Encoded protein: CASSWTGDYEQYF.

The V gene is TRBV6-5, the J gene TRBJ2-3; D remains ambiguous. The germline V and J ends were trimmed by 6 bases and 1 base, with 11 bases remaining between them. Germline lookup yields CDR1 MNHEY and CDR2 SVGAGI. CDR3 length: 14 amino acids. The CDR3 DNA sequence: TGTGCCAGCAGGAGATCCTCCCGCACAGATACGCAGTATTTT. This gives the protein CASRRSSRTDTQYF.

This rearrangement joins TRBV24-1 to TRBJ2-1, with TRBD1 matching over 8 bases. Germline CDR1 and CDR2: KGHDR and SFDVKD. CDR3 size: 17 residues. Trimming took 10 bases from V and 6 from J; bases not matched to a gene: 19. The CDR3 loop reads CATGGRGRDFSGNEQFF. CDR3 nucleotides: TGTGCCACAGGGGGCAGGGGGCGAGATTTTAGCGGCAATGAGCAGTTCTTC.

The gene calls are TRBV19 and TRBJ2-1, with D tentatively TRBD2 (6 bases). The germline gives CDR1 LNHDA, CDR2 SQIVND (reference sequence). The CDR3 is made up of 15 amino acids. With 8 bases removed from V and 0 bases from J, the gap between germline ends came to 14 bases. Written as DNA, the CDR3 is TGTGCCAGTGGGACCGGGACTTTCTCCTACAATGAGCAGTTCTTC. It specifies CASGTGTFSYNEQFF.

The chain uses TRBV29-1 and TRBJ2-3, with 8 bases aligning to TRBD1. Germline-derived CDR1 and CDR2 are SQVTM and ANQGSEA. V shed 1 base, J shed 3 bases, and the junction held 3 bases outside the gene matches. There are 14 residues in the CDR3. The CDR3 coding sequence is TGCAGCGTTGAAGCAGGGGGCATGACAGATACGCAGTATTTT. It specifies CSVEAGGMTDTQYF.

The chain joins TRBV7-9 to TRBJ1-1; D not resolved. Deletions cut 3 bases from V and 9 bases from J, with 14 bases between. Germline V gene data show CDR1 as SEHNR and CDR2 as FQNEAQ (reference sequence). The CDR3 is made up of 13 amino acids. The CDR3 DNA reads as TGTGCCAGCAGCTTGGGAGACTTGCGTCAAGCTTTCTTT. This sequence encodes CASSLGDLRQAFF.

The chain uses TRBV27 and TRBJ1-1; no clear D. CDR1 MNHEY and CDR2 SMNVEV come from the germline V gene (reference sequence). The CDR3 is made up of 13 amino acids. Trimming left V 6 bases short and J 4 bases short, with 12 bases between. The CDR3 is CASSIRETTEAFF. Written as DNA, the CDR3 is TGTGCCAGCAGCATTAGGGAGACCACTGAAGCTTTCTTT.

The rearrangement uses TRBV28 and TRBJ1-5; perhaps TRBD1 as D (5 bases). This CDR3 contains 16 residues. Germline values: CDR1 MDHEN, CDR2 SYDVKM. Trimming left V 4 bases short and J 6 bases short, with 19 bases between. CDR3 in amino acids: CASSSASWGEGQPQHF. For the CDR3, the DNA is TGTGCCAGCAGTTCAGCGTCCTGGGGGGAGGGTCAGCCCCAGCATTTT.

This sequence joins TRBV5-1 and TRBJ2-7, with 8 bases fitting TRBD1. This CDR3 comprises 14 residues. Per the germline V gene, CDR1 is SGHRS and CDR2 is YFSETQ. V shed 2 bases and J 5 bases; nucleotides not matched to a gene: 6. CDR3 region: CASSFRQGSNEQYF. Here the CDR3 DNA reads TGCGCCAGCAGCTTCCGACAGGGGAGCAACGAGCAGTACTTC.

Only a few counts were recorded for this clone. The J gene is TRBJ1-4, the V gene TRBV7-8, with 7 bases fitting TRBD1. Germline lookup yields CDR1 SGHVS and CDR2 FQNEAQ. Trimming took 4 bases from V and 0 from J; bases not matched to a gene: 11. The CDR3 runs to 18 residues. As DNA, the CDR3 is TGTGCCAGCAGCTGGCCGGGACAGAACGTTGCAACTAATGAAAAACTGTTTTTT. It is translated as CASSWPGQNVATNEKLFF.

The gene calls are TRBV6-5 and TRBJ1-5; no firm D call. The CDR3 covers 11 residues. V gave up 5 bases and J gave up 4 bases, with 3 bases separating them. The germline V gene encodes CDR1 MNHEY and CDR2 SVGAGI. The CDR3 reads CASSTNQPQHF. CDR3 in DNA: TGTGCCAGCAGTACAAATCAGCCCCAGCATTTT.

The chain has TRBV2 and TRBJ2-3; the match to TRBD2 covers 8 bases. Trimming at V came to 4 bases and at J to 2 bases, leaving 5 bases not matched to a gene. The CDR3 covers 15 residues. Germline CDR1 is SNHLY and CDR2 is FYNNEI. CDR3 nucleotide sequence: TGTGCCAGCAGTGGTGAACTAGCGGTCACAGATACGCAGTATTTT. The encoded protein is CASSGELAVTDTQYF.

The chain recombines TRBV29-1 with TRBJ1-4; the D is unclear. Per the germline V gene, CDR1 is SQVTM and CDR2 is ANQGSEA. This CDR3 comprises 12 residues. The V and J ends lost 3 bases and 6 bases respectively, with 8 bases between them. CDR3 in amino acids: CSVDLEDEKLFF. CDR3 DNA: TGCAGCGTTGATTTGGAGGATGAAAAACTGTTTTTT.

This chain connects TRBV11-2 to TRBJ2-2; D is possibly TRBD2 (7 bases). Trimming stripped 8 bases from V and 3 bases from J, with 10 bases between. This CDR3 contains 13 residues. Germline CDR1 and CDR2: SGHAT and FQNNGV. Written as DNA, the CDR3 is TGTGCCAGCGGGGAGGGGGACACCGGGGAGCTGTTTTTT. This sequence encodes CASGEGDTGELFF.

Details on this clone: One end of the junction does not line up with germline, which may come from a read error. The rearrangement joins TRBV7-9 to TRBJ1-2; 12 bases fit TRBD1. Looked up from germline, CDR1 is SEHNR and CDR2 is FQNEAQ (reference sequence). The CDR3 extends over 12 amino acids. The DNA of the CDR3 is TGTGCCAGCAGCTCCCGGGGACAGGGGGCGCATTTT. Encoded protein: CASSSRGQGAHF.

This chain links TRBV11-2 with TRBJ2-3; D remains ambiguous. Germline CDR1 SGHAT, CDR2 FQNNGV. Deletions cut 0 bases from V and 0 bases from J, with 10 bases between. CDR3 length: 16 residues. The CDR3 sequence: CASSLEGGSSTDTQYF. CDR3 nucleotide sequence: TGTGCCAGCAGCTTAGAAGGCGGATCTAGCACAGATACGCAGTATTTT.

The V gene is TRBV7-3, the J gene TRBJ1-1, with D hard to call. V was trimmed by 0 bases and J by 0 bases, leaving 8 bases between them. CDR3 length: 15 amino acids. The V gene's germline CDR1 is SGHTA and CDR2 FQGTGA. The DNA of the CDR3 is TGTGCCAGCAGCTTAACTGGGCAGGTGAACACTGAAGCTTTCTTT. Translating gives CASSLTGQVNTEAFF. Together with reference TRBV7-3 and TRBJ1-1, the CDR3 gives the full variable domain: GAGVSQTPSNKVTEKGKYVELRCDPISGHTALYWYRQSLGQGPEFLIYFQGTGAADDSGLPNDRFFAVRPEGSVSTLKIQRTERGDSAVYLCASSLTGQVNTEAFFGQGTRLTVV.

This clone showed up just a few times. This chain joins TRBV7-3 and TRBJ2-7; 8 nucleotides line up with TRBD1. Germline CDR1 and CDR2: SGHTA and FQGTGA. The length of the CDR3 is 13 residues. V lost 5 bases, J lost 3 bases, and 3 bases stayed unmatched. The CDR3 DNA reads TGTGCCAGCAGCCCAGGACAGGGCTACGAGCAGTACTTC. Translation: CASSPGQGYEQYF.